These 21 T cell receptor beta chains share one sample of origin, sequenced in a study of shared T cell receptors in the human thymus. The data were produced by immunoSEQ multiplex PCR, yet TCRdb's version contains in-frame clones alone and is incomplete. The table includes 650,000 to 950,000 clones, roughly 85% detected once. The sample also formed part of further work on human thymus T cells.

Sequencing was performed on thymocytes. The receptor source for this set is a girl under two years old with a congenital heart defect.

This clone was observed once. The rearrangement joins TRBV15 to TRBJ1-1; 10 nucleotides match TRBD1. This CDR3 region has 15 residues. Germline-derived CDR1 and CDR2 are LNHNV and YYDKDF (reference sequence). Trimming at V came to 0 bases and at J to 8 bases, leaving 6 bases not matched to a gene. The CDR3 bases are TGTGCCACCAGCAGAGATCCCACGGGACAGGGGGAAGCTTTCTTT. Translation: CATSRDPTGQGEAFF.

The chain uses TRBV5-1 and TRBJ2-2, with 13 positions matching TRBD2. V lost 4 bases and J lost 7; bases outside the gene matches: 22. Looked up from germline, CDR1 is SGHRS and CDR2 is YFSETQ. The CDR3 loop spans 21 amino acids. CDR3 nucleotides: TGCGCCAGCAGCCCTGGACTAGCGGGGGACCTTCACCGCCAGGGTTTCGGGGAGCTGTTTTTT. It translates to CASSPGLAGDLHRQGFGELFF.

The rearrangement uses TRBV6-1 and TRBJ1-4; D perhaps matches TRBD1 (5 bases). This CDR3 is built from 12 residues. The germline V gene has CDR1 MNHNS and CDR2 SASEGT. Trimming removed 9 bases at V and 7 bases at J, with 12 bases between. This chain's CDR3 is CARDTRGEKLFF. CDR3 sequence (DNA): TGTGCCAGGGACACTCGTGGTGAAAAACTGTTTTTT.

The rearrangement joins TRBV2 to TRBJ1-2, with D possibly being TRBD1 (5 bases). Germline-derived CDR1 and CDR2 are SNHLY and FYNNEI. Trimming removed 1 base from V and 8 bases from J, with 11 bases in between. The CDR3 sequence is 13 residues long. DNA of the CDR3: TGTGCCAGCAGTGAAGTGGCAGGGTACGGCTACACCTTC. Protein product: CASSEVAGYGYTF.

The CDR3, as DNA: TGTGCCAGCAGTGATAGGGGACAGGGGGGAGGCAATCAGCCCCAGCATTTT. Amino acids: CASSDRGQGGGNQPQHF. This chain links TRBV6-1 with TRBJ1-5; 11 bases map to TRBD1. This CDR3 has 17 amino acids. Germline values: CDR1 MNHNS, CDR2 SASEGT. V was clipped by 3 bases and J by 2 bases; unmatched bases: 6.

Note on this clone: A read error may account for a junction end that differs from germline. The chain has TRBV13 and TRBJ2-7; D is perhaps TRBD1 (6 bases). The CDR3 has 19 residues. Germline CDR1 and CDR2: PRHDT and FYEKMQ (reference sequence). The CDR3 coding sequence is TGTGCCAGCAGCTTAGGGCGAGACAGGCCTGTATCCCGTTCCTGCGAGCAGTACTTC. It codes for CASSLGRDRPVSRSCEQYF.

This clone came up once. The same CDR3 can be traced to other DNA sequences in this sample. The V gene is TRBV5-1, the J gene TRBJ1-2; D ambiguous. The germline V gene encodes CDR1 SGHRS and CDR2 YFSETQ. This CDR3 is 12 amino acids long. The V end was cut by 0 bases, the J end by 6 bases, with 6 bases between. In DNA, the CDR3 is TGCGCCAGCAGCTTGGGGAGGGATGGCTACACCTTC. It codes for CASSLGRDGYTF.

The chain uses TRBV9 and TRBJ2-1; 7 nucleotides line up with TRBD2. Germline trimming cut 3 bases from V and 1 base from J; bases unmatched to any gene: 16. The CDR3 is 19 residues long. Germline CDR1 SGDLS, CDR2 YYNGEE. The CDR3 nucleotides are TGTGCCAGCAGCGCCCAGAAACGGGGCTGGCGGGGGTCCTACAATGAGCAGTTCTTC. Translation: CASSAQKRGWRGSYNEQFF.

The rearrangement links TRBV6-5 to TRBJ1-4, with a tentative D call TRBD1 (5 bases). V was trimmed by 0 bases and J by 8 bases, leaving 16 bases between them. The CDR3 sequence is 16 residues long. Germline values: CDR1 MNHEY, CDR2 SVGAGI. CDR3 sequence reads: CASSYSRRGGEEKLFF. DNA for the CDR3: TGTGCCAGCAGTTACTCCAGGCGGGGGGGGGAGGAAAAACTGTTTTTT.

This sequence joins TRBV4-3 and TRBJ1-2, with 9 bases lining up with TRBD1. The CDR3 covers 14 residues. Germline lookup yields CDR1 LGHNA and CDR2 YSLEER. V was clipped by 4 bases and J by 5 bases; unmatched bases: 5. CDR3: CASSPGTGRYGYTF. In DNA, the CDR3 is TGCGCCAGCAGCCCCGGGACAGGGAGGTATGGCTACACCTTC.

V usage is TRBV4-1 and J usage is TRBJ1-5; a possible D gene is TRBD1 (6 bases). Per the germline V gene, CDR1 is MGHRA and CDR2 is YSYEKL. Trimming removed 2 bases at V and 4 bases at J, with 18 bases between. This CDR3 region has 17 residues. This chain's CDR3 is CASSQFLKQGGNQPQHF. The CDR3 coding sequence is TGCGCCAGCAGCCAATTCCTAAAACAAGGGGGTAATCAGCCCCAGCATTTT.

This clone was counted once. The chain has TRBV15 and TRBJ1-5; 9 nucleotides agree with TRBD1. CDR1 is LNHNV and CDR2 is YYDKDF in the germline V gene (reference sequence). This CDR3 spans 19 amino acids. V lost 3 bases to trimming and J lost 6 bases; unmatched junction nucleotides: 18. In nucleotides, the CDR3 is TGTGCCACCAGCAGCTCCGGAGGAGGTTGGGGACAGGGACGTCAGCCCCAGCATTTT. Translating it yields CATSSSGGGWGQGRQPQHF.

A single count supports this clone. The chain uses TRBV29-1 and TRBJ2-5; D perhaps matches TRBD2 (5 bases). CDR1 SQVTM and CDR2 ANQGSEA come from the germline V gene. The CDR3 is 12 residues long. V lost 5 bases and J lost 13, with 20 bases in between. CDR3 coding DNA: TGCAGCGTTTCCGGACTTACTGGACGGTGGTACTTC. Protein product: CSVSGLTGRWYF. The variable domain in full, with the rest retrieved from reference TRBV29-1 and TRBJ2-5, is SAVISQKPSRDICQRGTSLTIQCQVDSQVTMMFWYRQQPGQSLTLIATANQGSEATYESGFVIDKFPISRPNLTFSTLTVSNMSPEDSSIYLCSVSGLTGRWYFGPGTRLLVL.

This clone was seen only once. The V and J genes are TRBV28 and TRBJ1-5; 7 bases match TRBD1. CDR1 is MDHEN and CDR2 is SYDVKM in the germline V gene. With V trimmed by 3 bases and J by 2 bases, 16 bases remained unmatched. The CDR3 runs 19 residues. CDR3: CASSFLFSDRASGNQPQHF. In DNA, the CDR3 is TGTGCCAGCAGTTTCCTCTTCAGTGACAGGGCTTCGGGCAATCAGCCCCAGCATTTT.

This chain connects TRBV4-3 to TRBJ2-7; possible D gene TRBD1, 6 bases. V was shortened by 2 bases and J by 9 bases, with 26 bases between the two germline ends. CDR1 and CDR2 from the germline V gene are LGHNA and YSLEER. This CDR3 spans 17 amino acids. The CDR3, as DNA: TGCGCCAGCAGCCAAAAAAAGACACAGGGAGTTCGTTCGTGGCAGTACTTC. Translation: CASSQKKTQGVRSWQYF.

This clone was picked up a small number of times. The rearrangement joins TRBV13 to TRBJ2-1; TRBD1 is a possible D gene (6 bases). V dropped 5 bases and J dropped 2 bases, with 13 bases sitting between them. Germline assignment: CDR1 PRHDT and CDR2 FYEKMQ (reference sequence). CDR3 length equals 15 residues. CDR3 coding DNA: TGTGCCAGCAGCCGCAGGGGAGCCCCCTACAATGAGCAGTTCTTC. Residues: CASSRRGAPYNEQFF.

This clone was recorded only once. V usage is TRBV2 and J usage is TRBJ2-5; 13 nucleotides match TRBD2. The CDR3 covers 14 residues. V shed 8 bases, J shed 5 bases, and the junction held 5 bases outside the gene matches. The germline V gene has CDR1 SNHLY and CDR2 FYNNEI. The CDR3 sequence is CASVTSGGAETQYF. The CDR3 nucleotides read TGTGCCAGCGTCACTAGCGGGGGGGCGGAGACCCAGTACTTC.

The J gene is TRBJ2-3, the V gene TRBV4-3; 11 bases align to TRBD1. Germline V CDR1 and CDR2: LGHNA, YSLEER. The CDR3 is made up of 16 amino acids. J gave up 3 bases and V 5 bases, and 7 bases lay outside the gene matches. As DNA, the CDR3 is TGCGCCAGCAGCTTTAGGACAGGGGGCTTGACAGATACGCAGTATTTT. It encodes CASSFRTGGLTDTQYF.

This clone has more than one count but fewer than ten. J is TRBJ1-1 and V is TRBV19; D is possibly TRBD1 (6 bases). The germline V gene encodes CDR1 LNHDA and CDR2 SQIVND (reference sequence). V dropped 5 bases and J dropped 1 base, with 17 bases sitting between them. The CDR3 spans 16 residues. CDR3 protein: CASSFGRTDSNTEAFF. The CDR3 bases are TGTGCCAGTAGTTTCGGAAGGACAGATTCGAACACTGAAGCTTTCTTT.

The chain is built from TRBV4-3 and TRBJ2-2, with D perhaps TRBD1 (5 bases). This CDR3 comprises 17 residues. Looked up from germline, CDR1 is LGHNA and CDR2 is YSLEER. Trimming stripped 3 bases from V and 0 bases from J, with 14 bases between. This chain's CDR3 is CASSQRQGLANTGELFF. The CDR3 DNA reads TGCGCCAGCAGCCAGAGGCAGGGCTTGGCGAACACCGGGGAGCTGTTTTTT.

The chain uses TRBV7-2 and TRBJ1-5; D perhaps matches TRBD1 (6 bases). The CDR3 contains 15 residues. Between the trimmed V and J ends, which lost 5 bases and 0 bases, there was a span of 11 bases. Germline V gene sequence: CDR1 SGHTA, CDR2 FQGNSA. CDR3 coding DNA: TGTGCCAGCAGCATACAGGGTCATAGCAATCAGCCCCAGCATTTT. It codes for CASSIQGHSNQPQHF.